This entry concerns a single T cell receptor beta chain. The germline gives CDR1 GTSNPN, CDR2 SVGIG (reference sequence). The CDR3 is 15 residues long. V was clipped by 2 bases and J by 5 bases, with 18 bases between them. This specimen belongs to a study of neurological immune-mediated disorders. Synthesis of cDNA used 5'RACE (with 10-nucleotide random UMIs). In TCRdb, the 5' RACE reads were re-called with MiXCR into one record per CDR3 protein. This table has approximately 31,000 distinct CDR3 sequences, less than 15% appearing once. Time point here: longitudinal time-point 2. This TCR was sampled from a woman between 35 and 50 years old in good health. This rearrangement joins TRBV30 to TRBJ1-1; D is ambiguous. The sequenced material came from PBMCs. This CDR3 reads CAWSKGGVLGTEAFF. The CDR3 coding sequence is TGTGCCTGGAGTAAGGGTGGGGTCCTAGGGACTGAAGCTTTCTTT.